The text below deals with one T cell receptor (beta chain). Its antigen remains unidentified. This specimen belongs to a study of shared clonotypes between healthy human individuals. The overall study: CD4 naive and CD4 memory each took three plates per donor, while CD8 naive took two and CD8 memory one. General study points: Sorted-subset sequencing was shown by rarefaction to be incomplete despite large depth.

This CDR3 contains 14 residues. Trimming left V 2 bases short and J 2 bases short, with 9 bases between. Germline V gene lookup returns CDR1 KGHSH and CDR2 LQKENI. Only in-frame clones appear in the TCRdb table, and some are missing; sequencing was by immunoSEQ multiplex PCR. This sample has 190,000 or so clones, with 66% found just once. The sequence came from a man under 40 in good health. The rearrangement links TRBV18 to TRBJ1-1; D is unclear. Sequencing was done on a sample of memory CD4+ T cells sorted from blood. Regarding subset: CD45RA-negative fraction. This CDR3 reads CASSPSGDNTEAFF. The CDR3 DNA is TGTGCCAGCTCACCATCTGGGGATAACACTGAAGCTTTCTTT. Using reference TRBV18 and TRBJ1-1 for the parts outside the CDR3, the full variable domain is NAGVMQNPRHLVRRRGQEARLRCSPMKGHSHVYWYRQLPEEGLKFMVYLQKENIIDESGMPKERFSAEFPKEGPSILRIQQVVRGDSAAYFCASSPSGDNTEAFFGQGTRLTVV.